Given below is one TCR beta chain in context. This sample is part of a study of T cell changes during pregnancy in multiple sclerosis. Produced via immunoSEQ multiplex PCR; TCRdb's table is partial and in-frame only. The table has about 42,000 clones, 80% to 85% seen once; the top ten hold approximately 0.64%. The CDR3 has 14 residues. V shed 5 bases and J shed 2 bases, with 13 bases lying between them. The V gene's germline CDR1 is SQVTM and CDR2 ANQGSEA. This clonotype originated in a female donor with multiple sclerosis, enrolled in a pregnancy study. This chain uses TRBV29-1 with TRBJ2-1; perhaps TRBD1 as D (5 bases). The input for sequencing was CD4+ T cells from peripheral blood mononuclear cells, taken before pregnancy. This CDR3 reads CSVPGNSAYNEQFF. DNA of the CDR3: TGCAGCGTTCCAGGGAACTCCGCCTACAATGAGCAGTTCTTC.